The source of this T cell receptor beta chain is a study of Ad26.COV2.S vaccination and SARS-CoV-2 variants. Study results and limitations: TCR breadth and depth analyses may have underestimated total T cell responses.

As regards this clone: Its antigen remains unknown.

V dropped 2 bases and J dropped 7; count of bases not matched to a gene: 9. Germline CDR1 and CDR2: SGHTA and FQGNSA. The CDR3 is 15 residues long. The method was immunoSEQ multiplex PCR; TCRdb's version includes in-frame clones alone and lacks a portion of them. Of hundreds of thousands of clones listed, around 89% are singletons. Treatment denoted: 15 to 20 received Ad26.COV2.S at low or high dose, single or two shots; roughly 5 received placebo; per-sample allocation not given. Sample collection was performed on day 63 after the first vaccine or placebo injection. Donation was by an adult aged 18-55 years who was in Boston. Participants' vaccine, an Ad26 vector, delivered Wuhan-strain SARS-CoV-2 spike.

This chain joins TRBV7-2 and TRBJ2-5; 8 nucleotides match TRBD2. This clonotype was sampled from a person between 18 and 65 years old who received the Ad26.COV2.S COVID-19 vaccine or a placebo. The sample was peripheral blood, taken in a trial of Ad26.COV2.S vaccine versus placebo. Written as DNA, the CDR3 is TGTGCCAGCAGCTTAACGGCGGGGGGCTATCGGACCCAGTACTTC. Translating it yields CASSLTAGGYRTQYF.